The 28 T cell receptor beta chains given below trace back to one sample, sequenced in a study of somatic mutations in cytotoxic T cells in rheumatoid arthritis. Generated by immunoSEQ multiplex PCR, the TCRdb table keeps only in-frame clones and is missing some. The table has 20,000 to 25,000 clones, about 82% seen once. The sample comprised CD8+ T cells sorted from blood. The source of these receptors is a woman between 45 and 60 years old in good health.

The chain links TRBV5-1 to TRBJ1-1; unclear D gene. Germline lookup yields CDR1 SGHRS and CDR2 YFSETQ. The length of the CDR3 is 15 residues. V was shortened by 0 bases and J by 5 bases, with 14 bases between the two germline ends. The CDR3 DNA sequence: TGCGCCAGCAGCTTGGACGGTCTAGGATGGACTGAAGCTTTCTTT. Its translation is CASSLDGLGWTEAFF. The whole variable domain, remainder taken from reference TRBV5-1 and TRBJ1-1, is KAGVTQTPRYLIKTRGQQVTLSCSPISGHRSVSWYQQTPGQGLQFLFEYFSETQRNKGNFPGRFSGRQFSNSRSEMNVSTLELGDSALYLCASSLDGLGWTEAFFGQGTRLTVV.

The chain carries TRBV19 and TRBJ2-1; 8 bases agree with TRBD2. Unmatched junction bases numbered 19, after V lost 3 bases and J lost 0 bases. The germline gives CDR1 LNHDA, CDR2 SQIVND (reference sequence). This CDR3 contains 21 residues. The CDR3 protein is CASSIFFGPSGLARSYNEQFF. The DNA for the CDR3 is TGTGCCAGTAGTATCTTCTTTGGGCCTAGCGGGCTGGCCCGCTCCTACAATGAGCAGTTCTTC.

V usage is TRBV9 and J usage is TRBJ1-2; 7 positions match TRBD1. V shed 2 bases and J 6 bases; nucleotides not matched to a gene: 7. The CDR3 totals 14 residues. Germline CDR1 is SGDLS and CDR2 is YYNGEE. This CDR3 is CASSVPDRAHGYTF. The CDR3 nucleotides read TGTGCCAGCAGCGTTCCCGACAGGGCACATGGCTACACCTTC. The variable domain in full, completed from reference TRBV9 and TRBJ1-2, reads DSGVTQTPKHLITATGQRVTLRCSPRSGDLSVYWYQQSLDQGLQFLIQYYNGEERAKGNILERFSAQQFPDLHSELNLSSLELGDSALYFCASSVPDRAHGYTFGSGTRLTVV.

The chain combines TRBV6-5 with TRBJ2-1; 8 nucleotides line up with TRBD2. J lost 10 bases, V lost 5 bases, and 13 bases had no gene match. The V gene's germline CDR1 is MNHEY and CDR2 SVGAGI. This CDR3 comprises 15 residues. Written as DNA, the CDR3 is TGTGCCAGCAGTAACGGGGGGGACATCCCGGGGGAGCAGTTCTTC. Translated: CASSNGGDIPGEQFF.

The V and J genes are TRBV5-6 and TRBJ2-1; D gene ambiguous. The CDR3 sequence is 14 residues long. Per germline, CDR1 SGHDT and CDR2 YYEEEE. V was pared by 0 bases and J by 5 bases, with 9 bases between. CDR3 residues: CASSLGVYNNEQFF. The CDR3 coding sequence is TGTGCCAGCAGCTTGGGTGTCTATAACAATGAGCAGTTCTTC. The full variable domain, its missing parts supplied by reference TRBV5-6 and TRBJ2-1, is DAGVTQSPTHLIKTRGQQVTLRCSPKSGHDTVSWYQQALGQGPQFIFQYYEEEERQRGNFPDRFSGHQFPNYSSELNVNALLLGDSALYLCASSLGVYNNEQFFGPGTRLTVL.

The V and J genes are TRBV6-5 and TRBJ2-7; no clear D gene. The CDR3 is 15 amino acids. V lost 2 bases and J 2 bases, leaving 13 bases between the germline ends. Germline lookup yields CDR1 MNHEY and CDR2 SVGAGI. In DNA, the CDR3 is TGTGCCAGCAGTTACGATGGGTCCCAAACCTACGAGCAGTACTTC. It translates to CASSYDGSQTYEQYF.

The chain has TRBV19 and TRBJ1-5; 7 nucleotides agree with TRBD1. With V trimmed by 1 base and J by 6 bases, 6 bases remained unmatched. The CDR3 loop spans 15 amino acids. Germline CDR1 and CDR2: LNHDA and SQIVND (reference sequence). The CDR3 DNA reads TGTGCCAGTAGTATAGGAGCAGGGGGGGTTCAGCCCCAGCATTTT. It is translated as CASSIGAGGVQPQHF.

The rearrangement uses TRBV5-4 and TRBJ2-2, with 8 bases fitting TRBD2. CDR3 length: 13 residues. Germline values: CDR1 SGHNT, CDR2 YYREEE (reference sequence). The J segment lost 7 bases and the V segment lost 2 bases, leaving 1 base of the junction unmatched. CDR3 protein: CASSFGGVGELFF. The CDR3 DNA sequence: TGTGCCAGCAGCTTCGGGGGGGTCGGGGAGCTGTTTTTT.

The gene calls are TRBV29-1 and TRBJ1-1, with D perhaps matching TRBD1 (5 bases). Germline assignment: CDR1 SQVTM and CDR2 ANQGSEA. Trimming pared 2 bases from V and 2 bases from J, leaving 9 bases between. The CDR3 has 13 residues. The DNA for the CDR3 is TGCAGCGTTGAATCGGGGCTTAACACTGAAGCTTTCTTT. Its translation: CSVESGLNTEAFF.

This chain joins TRBV4-2 and TRBJ2-7; the D is unclear. The CDR3 is 13 residues long. V was cut by 1 base and J by 3 bases, with 7 bases left in between. CDR1 is LGHNA and CDR2 is YNFKEQ in the germline V gene. DNA for the CDR3: TGTGCCAGCAGCCAAGTTGGGGACTACGAGCAGTACTTC. Translation: CASSQVGDYEQYF.

The rearrangement links TRBV7-9 to TRBJ2-5; 10 bases line up with TRBD1. With 5 bases clipped from V and 5 bases from J, the junction kept 8 bases outside the gene matches. The CDR3 sequence is 15 residues long. Per the germline V gene, CDR1 is SEHNR and CDR2 is FQNEAQ (reference sequence). DNA for the CDR3: TGTGCCAGCAGCGACACCGGACAGGGGGATGAGACCCAGTACTTC. It is translated as CASSDTGQGDETQYF.

J is TRBJ2-3 and V is TRBV2; D is unclear. CDR1 and CDR2 (germline): SNHLY, FYNNEI. Trimming cost V 3 bases and J 2 bases, with 9 bases left between them. The CDR3 contains 14 residues. The CDR3 sequence: CASSDWSVTDTQYF. CDR3 bases: TGTGCCAGCAGTGATTGGTCCGTCACAGATACGCAGTATTTT.

The chain combines TRBV9 with TRBJ1-4, with 11 bases aligning to TRBD1. CDR3 length: 18 amino acids. Trimming cost V 4 bases and J 5 bases; bases outside gene matches: 13. In germline, CDR1 is SGDLS, CDR2 YYNGEE. The CDR3 coding sequence is TGTGCCAGCAGCCCAGGAACGGGACAGGGGGTTAGCAATGAAAAACTGTTTTTT. It codes for CASSPGTGQGVSNEKLFF.

The chain couples TRBV29-1 to TRBJ1-1; D perhaps matches TRBD1 (5 bases). The length of the CDR3 is 12 residues. V shed 3 bases and J shed 8 bases, with 13 bases lying between them. Per germline, CDR1 SQVTM and CDR2 ANQGSEA. The CDR3 protein is CSVESGPLEAFF. CDR3 sequence (DNA): TGCAGCGTTGAGTCAGGGCCACTCGAAGCTTTCTTT.

The chain employs TRBV5-6 and TRBJ1-1, with D uncertain. The CDR3 is 13 residues long. CDR1 is SGHDT, CDR2 YYEEEE, per germline. V shed 0 bases and J shed 4 bases, with 7 bases lying between them. The chain's CDR3 is CASSLGVSTEAFF. In nucleotides, the CDR3 is TGTGCCAGCAGCTTGGGAGTCAGCACTGAAGCTTTCTTT.

This clone was picked up a small number of times. The chain recombines TRBV4-3 with TRBJ2-2; 9 bases map to TRBD2. Germline CDR1 is LGHNA and CDR2 is YSLEER. The CDR3 is 17 residues long. Trimming took 0 bases from V and 3 from J; bases not matched to a gene: 5. This chain's CDR3 is CASSQEERGAYTGELFF. The CDR3 coding sequence is TGCGCCAGCAGCCAAGAGGAGCGGGGGGCTTACACCGGGGAGCTGTTTTTT.

The chain links TRBV25-1 to TRBJ1-4; D is unclear. V dropped 2 bases and J dropped 7 bases, with 8 bases sitting between them. The germline V gene has CDR1 MGHDK and CDR2 SYGVNS. The CDR3 spans 13 residues. CDR3 region: CASSEGFAEKLFF. CDR3 DNA: TGTGCCAGCAGTGAAGGATTCGCTGAAAAACTGTTTTTT.

CDR3 nucleotide sequence: TGTGCCAGCAGCCAAGACCCCGGGACAGGATACAATGAGCAGTTCTTC. It translates to CASSQDPGTGYNEQFF. The chain is built from TRBV14 and TRBJ2-1; 8 bases fit TRBD1. There are 16 residues in the CDR3. Trimming at V came to 0 bases and at J to 4 bases, leaving 5 bases not matched to a gene. Germline CDR1 is SGHDN and CDR2 is FVKESK.

This clone was recorded only once. The chain uses TRBV28 and TRBJ2-5; 9 bases fit TRBD1. J gave up 4 bases and V 6 bases, and 12 bases lay outside the gene matches. The CDR3 spans 16 residues. CDR1 is MDHEN, CDR2 SYDVKM, per germline. CDR3 nucleotides: TGTGCCAGCAGATCCAACACAGGGGGCTGGAGAGAGACCCAGTACTTC. Translating gives CASRSNTGGWRETQYF.

The genes are TRBV9 and TRBJ1-2, with D uncertain. There are 14 residues in the CDR3. From germline, CDR1 is SGDLS and CDR2 YYNGEE. Between the trimmed V and J ends, which lost 0 bases and 3 bases, there was a span of 9 bases. CDR3 nucleotides: TGTGCCAGCAGCGTAGGTCAGGCGTACTATGGCTACACCTTC. This codes for CASSVGQAYYGYTF. Supplemented by reference TRBV9 and TRBJ1-2, the full variable domain reads DSGVTQTPKHLITATGQRVTLRCSPRSGDLSVYWYQQSLDQGLQFLIQYYNGEERAKGNILERFSAQQFPDLHSELNLSSLELGDSALYFCASSVGQAYYGYTFGSGTRLTVV.

This clone turned up a few times. V is TRBV27 and J is TRBJ1-6; D not certain. The CDR3 is 14 residues long. The germline V gene encodes CDR1 MNHEY and CDR2 SMNVEV (reference sequence). Trimming left V 2 bases short and J 12 bases short, with 14 bases between. CDR3 protein: CASSLEPYKLPLHF. The CDR3 coding sequence is TGTGCCAGCAGTTTAGAGCCGTATAAACTACCCCTCCACTTT.

The chain couples TRBV6-1 to TRBJ2-1; 8 bases are shared with TRBD2. The CDR3 length is 14 residues. Germline V gives CDR1 MNHNS, CDR2 SASEGT. Trimming removed 10 bases from V and 0 bases from J; junction bases left unmatched: 5. Written as DNA, the CDR3 is TGTGCCATCCTTCGGGGGGGCTCCTACAATGAGCAGTTCTTC. Residues: CAILRGGSYNEQFF.

V is TRBV6-1 and J is TRBJ2-1, with 8 bases aligning to TRBD2. CDR1 is MNHNS and CDR2 is SASEGT in the germline V gene. After removal of 6 bases from V and 2 bases from J, the junction contained 0 bases not matched to a gene. The CDR3 has 13 amino acids. The CDR3 DNA follows: TGTGCCAGCAGAGCGGGGGCCTACAATGAGCAGTTCTTC. As protein: CASRAGAYNEQFF.

V is TRBV6-6 and J is TRBJ2-5, with D unclear. This CDR3 contains 16 residues. The V gene's germline CDR1 is MNHNY and CDR2 SVGAGI (reference sequence). Trimming shortened V by 5 bases and J by 5 bases, and 21 bases separated the two germline ends. In nucleotides, the CDR3 is TGTGCCAGCAGTACGAGAAACTCCTTACCCCCCGAGACCCAGTACTTC. The encoded protein is CASSTRNSLPPETQYF.

The V and J genes are TRBV7-2 and TRBJ2-1; D is possibly TRBD1 or TRBD2 (5 bases each). The ends were cut back, 1 base at V and 10 bases at J, with 17 bases in the middle. The germline V gene encodes CDR1 SGHTA and CDR2 FQGNSA. The length of the CDR3 is 15 residues. CDR3 coding DNA: TGTGCCAGCAGCTTAGACGGGGCCGACCGTCGAGAGCAGTTCTTC. As protein: CASSLDGADRREQFF.

The rearrangement uses TRBV10-3 and TRBJ1-2, with 8 bases identical to TRBD1. Trimming removed 8 bases from V and 4 bases from J; junction bases left unmatched: 12. Germline V gene data show CDR1 as ENHRY and CDR2 as SYGVKD. CDR3 size: 15 residues. CDR3 loop: CAIGEVRDRPYGYTF. In nucleotides, the CDR3 is TGTGCCATCGGAGAGGTCCGGGACAGGCCCTATGGCTACACCTTC.

This clone came up a few times. The rearrangement joins TRBV29-1 to TRBJ1-1, with 9 bases identical to TRBD1. Losses at the gene ends were 5 bases for V and 0 bases for J; bases not matched to a gene: 7. Per the germline V gene, CDR1 is SQVTM and CDR2 is ANQGSEA. The CDR3 sequence is 15 residues long. CDR3: CSVTTGGNLNTEAFF. DNA of the CDR3: TGCAGCGTTACGACAGGGGGGAACCTGAACACTGAAGCTTTCTTT.

This chain connects TRBV4-1 to TRBJ1-2, with a possible D match to TRBD1 (5 bases). Germline CDR1 is MGHRA and CDR2 is YSYEKL. V gave up 0 bases and J gave up 4 bases, with 9 bases separating them. CDR3 length: 14 residues. The CDR3 coding sequence is TGCGCCAGCAGCCAAGACAGGGTGCCCTATGGCTACACCTTC. Its protein is CASSQDRVPYGYTF.